This T cell receptor (beta chain) was documented in a study of CD8 T cells in ankylosing spondylitis. Per the germline V gene, CDR1 is DFQATT and CDR2 is SNEGSKA (reference sequence). The CDR3 runs 13 residues. Trimming took off 3 bases at V and 9 bases at J, with 12 bases between the two ends. This clonotype was seen repeatedly, ten times or more. Its antigen is undetermined. Overall study results and limits: From matched ankylosing spondylitis synovial fluid, disease-linked clones were reportedly recovered at significantly enriched levels. What seemed typical of ankylosing spondylitis blood was a TCR beta motif built from eight highly homologous variants. Clones linked to disease, bearing a CD8+ phenotype, were relatively rare in peripheral blood.

In making TCR beta libraries, quantitative 5'-RACE with molecular barcodes was used. TCRdb fed the 5' RACE reads into MiXCR, producing one record per CDR3 protein. The sample has approximately 340,000 distinct CDR3 sequences, 14% to 15% seen once. The chain combines TRBV20-1 with TRBJ1-6; no reliable D call. This clonotype was obtained from a male donor with ankylosing spondylitis or in good health (not recorded which). The sample taken for sequencing was blood, either unsorted or a sorted T cell fraction (not recorded which). The CDR3 DNA sequence: TGCAGTGCTAGTAAGGGTGCAGGTTCACCCCTCCACTTT. This gives the protein CSASKGAGSPLHF.